A selection of T cell receptor beta chains follows, all from one sample in a study of T-cell reconstitution after alpha-beta-depleted transplantation in children. TCRdb analysed the PCR reads with MiXCR anew, one entry per CDR3 protein. The sample carries 400,000 to 500,000 distinct CDR3 sequences, approximately 11% recorded once. Specimen: PBMCs from the stem cell graft donor, collected from the stem cell graft. Receptors were obtained from a human donor who donated a stem cell graft to a child with acute myeloid leukemia. Both conserved end residues are part of each CDR3. The D gene is left open where the match is weak. Clone size is not always given. Where it is, it says once, few, many or a class for expanded clones.

-	TRBV21-1	TRBJ1-2	once	TGTGCCAGCAGCAAGGTCGGGGAGTTTGGCTACACCTTC	CASSKVGEFGYTF
-	TRBV5-1	TRBJ2-3	few	TGCGCCAGCAGCCCGGGGCAGGTTAGCACAGATACGCAGTATTTT	CASSPGQVSTDTQYF
-	TRBV20-1	TRBJ1-2	-	TGCAGTGCTAGAGTCGGGGAGGCACTGGGCGAGTATGGCTACACCTTC	CSARVGEALGEYGYTF
-	TRBV20-1	TRBJ1-1	-	TGCAGTGCTGCTACTTCGACCTTGAACACTGAAGCTTTCTTT	CSAATSTLNTEAFF
-	TRBV6-6	TRBJ1-1	many	TGTGCCAGCAGTTCTTACACGAACACTGAAGCTTTCTTT	CASSSYTNTEAFF
TRBD2	TRBV29-1	TRBJ2-7	-	TGCAGCGTTGAAGCGAACCCAGCGGGAGGGAACTACGAGCAGTACTTC	CSVEANPAGGNYEQYF
-	TRBV27	TRBJ2-7	few	TGTGCCAGCAGCCCGGCCGCGGCCCCCTACTACGAGCAGTACTTC	CASSPAAAPYYEQYF
-	TRBV27	TRBJ1-3	-	TGTGCCAGCAGTTTATCGGGTCAGTCATCGGGAAACACCATATATTTT	CASSLSGQSSGNTIYF
-	TRBV7-9	TRBJ2-4	few	TGTGCCAGCAGCTTAGCTGTGCCAGGGAAAAACATTCAGTACTTT	CASSLAVPGKNIQYF
-	TRBV10-3	TRBJ2-3	-	TGTGCCATCAGTGATGGGGGTACAGATACGCAGTATTTT	CAISDGGTDTQYF
TRBD1	TRBV6-2/TRBV6-3	TRBJ2-1	few	TGTGCCAGCAGTAACACAGGGGGCACTTGGAATGAGCAGTTCTTC	CASSNTGGTWNEQFF
TRBD2	TRBV5-1	TRBJ2-3	-	TGCGCCAGCAGCACCGGGACTAGGATAGATACGCAGTATTTT	CASSTGTRIDTQYF
TRBD1	TRBV5-1	TRBJ1-1	-	TGCGCCAGCAGTCCAGGGGGTTACACCAACACTGAAGCTTTCTTT	CASSPGGYTNTEAFF
-	TRBV20-1	TRBJ2-5	few	TGCAGTGCTAGACCGACAGTCGGCGGTGAGACCCAGTACTTC	CSARPTVGGETQYF
-	TRBV6-1	TRBJ2-3	-	TGTGCCAGCAGTCGACGGGAGTTCACAGATACGCAGTATTTT	CASSRREFTDTQYF
TRBD1	TRBV29-1	TRBJ2-1	many	TGCAGCGTTGTGCGGACAGGGTCCTACAATGAGCAGTTCTTC	CSVVRTGSYNEQFF
-	TRBV10-1	TRBJ2-2	few	TGCGCCAGCATCCCAAAAACGGGGACCGGGGAGCTGTTTTTT	CASIPKTGTGELFF
-	TRBV7-9	TRBJ1-5	-	TGTGCCAGCAGCTTAGGTCATTTTAATCAGCCCCAGCATTTT	CASSLGHFNQPQHF
-	TRBV7-8	TRBJ2-2	many	TGTGCCAGCAGCTTACCCCCGGGATCCGGGGAGCTGTTTTTT	CASSLPPGSGELFF
TRBD1	TRBV28	TRBJ1-1	-	TGTGCCAGCAGTATCGGACAGGGGGCTGTAGCTTTCTTT	CASSIGQGAVAFF
-	TRBV6-5	TRBJ2-2	-	TGTGCCAGCAGTTACCCGGGAAAGGACCTTCGCACCGGGGAGCTGTTTTTT	CASSYPGKDLRTGELFF
-	TRBV2	TRBJ2-1	-	TGTGCCAGCAGTCGGGGGGCAGCCAATGAGCAGTTCTTC	CASSRGAANEQFF
-	TRBV10-3	TRBJ2-1	-	TGTGCCATCAGTGAGTCGACGGTTTTGCCTGAGCAGTTCTTC	CAISESTVLPEQFF
-	TRBV24-1	TRBJ2-1	-	TGTGCCACCAGCCACGGGGGATACAACAATGAGCAGTTCTTC	CATSHGGYNNEQFF
-	TRBV3-1	TRBJ2-5	few	TGTGCCAGCAGCCAAGATCGCGGCGGAGAGACCCAGTACTTC	CASSQDRGGETQYF
-	TRBV20-1	TRBJ1-1	many	TGCAGTGCTAGGGAGGGTTTCACTGAAGCTTTCTTT	CSAREGFTEAFF
TRBD2	TRBV5-1	TRBJ2-7	-	TGCGCCAGCAGCGCTGGACTAGCGGGAGGCGAGCAGTACTTC	CASSAGLAGGEQYF
-	TRBV3-1	TRBJ2-1	few	TGTGCCAGCAGCCAAGAGACGGCAGGGTACTACAATGAGCAGTTCTTC	CASSQETAGYYNEQFF
TRBD2	TRBV5-1	TRBJ2-1	-	TGCGCCAGCAGCCGGTCTAGCGGTGGCAATGAGCAGTTCTTC	CASSRSSGGNEQFF
-	TRBV15	TRBJ2-5	-	TGTGCCACCAGCAGAGTGAACGTCGAGGAGACCCAGTACTTC	CATSRVNVEETQYF
-	TRBV5-1	TRBJ1-1	-	TGCGCCAGCAGCATGGACTCCTCGAACACTGAAGCTTTCTTT	CASSMDSSNTEAFF
-	TRBV12-3/TRBV12-4	TRBJ1-1	-	TGTGCCAGCAGATCGGTTACGAACACTGAAGCTTTCTTT	CASRSVTNTEAFF
-	TRBV20-1	TRBJ1-1	-	TGCAGTGCCCGTAGAGGGGCAGCCAACACTGAAGCTTTCTTT	CSARRGAANTEAFF
-	TRBV20-1	TRBJ1-4	few	TGCAGTGCTAGAGGAGGGGCGCCTAATGAAAAACTGTTTTTT	CSARGGAPNEKLFF
TRBD1	TRBV10-3	TRBJ1-2	few	TGTGCCGCCACGGGACAGAGTAACTATGGCTACACCTTC	CAATGQSNYGYTF
-	TRBV9	TRBJ1-1	-	TGTGCCAGCAGCGTAGGTTATAGGGGTAACACTGAAGCTTTCTTT	CASSVGYRGNTEAFF
TRBD2	TRBV13	TRBJ2-1	few	TGTGCCAGCAGCCAACGGACTAGCAGGTACAATGAGCAGTTCTTC	CASSQRTSRYNEQFF
-	TRBV6-2/TRBV6-3	TRBJ2-5	-	TGTGCCAGCAGTTACCCAACTAGCTTTCGTGAGACCCAGTACTTC	CASSYPTSFRETQYF
-	TRBV20-1	TRBJ2-1	few	TGCAGTGCTAGAGGGGAATATGGGCCTCTTAGCTTCTTC	CSARGEYGPLSFF
-	TRBV5-1	TRBJ2-7	few	TGCGCCAGCAGCTTGGTCCAGGGAGGAGGCGAGCAGTACTTC	CASSLVQGGGEQYF
-	TRBV7-2	TRBJ2-3	few	TGTGCCAGCAGCTTATGGGTCCCAGATACGCAGTATTTT	CASSLWVPDTQYF
TRBD2	TRBV5-1	TRBJ2-3	-	TGCGCCAGCAGCTTTCTCGGCGGGGGGGCAGATACGCAGTATTTT	CASSFLGGGADTQYF
TRBD2	TRBV11-2	TRBJ2-2	many	TGTGCCAGCAGCCGCCCGGGACTAGCGGGAGGGGGTACCGGGGAGCTGTTTTTT	CASSRPGLAGGGTGELFF
-	TRBV5-1	TRBJ1-1	many	TGCGCCAGCAGCTTGGATGGTGTTGACACTGAAGCTTTCTTT	CASSLDGVDTEAFF
TRBD2	TRBV20-1	TRBJ2-3	few	TGCAGTGCTTTGACTAGCGCCGTTGGTACGCAGTATTTT	CSALTSAVGTQYF
TRBD1	TRBV2	TRBJ1-2	-	TGTGCCAGCAGTGCCGGACAGGGGGCTTCCTATGGCTACACCTTC	CASSAGQGASYGYTF
-	TRBV4-1	TRBJ1-4	-	TGCGCCAGCAGCCAAGATGGGGGGGCGAATGAAAAACTGTTTTTT	CASSQDGGANEKLFF
TRBD1	TRBV7-6	TRBJ2-1	few	TGTGCCAGCAGCGTCAGGGGGCGTTGGAATGAGCAGTTCTTC	CASSVRGRWNEQFF
-	TRBV25-1	TRBJ2-3	many	TGTGCCAATTCGGGTGGTACGCAGTATTTT	CANSGGTQYF
-	TRBV5-1	TRBJ2-2	few	TGCGCCAGCAGCTTGGAGGGTATTGTCTCCGGGGAGCTGTTTTTT	CASSLEGIVSGELFF
-	TRBV11-2	TRBJ2-3	few	TGTGCCAGCAGGAGGGTGTCCTGGGATACGCAGTATTTT	CASRRVSWDTQYF
-	TRBV3-1	TRBJ2-5	-	TGTGCCAGCAGCCTCCGGGGCCGCCAAGAGACCCAGTACTTC	CASSLRGRQETQYF
-	TRBV7-2	TRBJ2-7	many	TGTGCCAGCAGCCCTGGGACCTACGAGCAGTACTTC	CASSPGTYEQYF
-	TRBV5-1	TRBJ1-2	few	TGCGCCAGCAGCTTGGCCCTCCGCACGGAGGGTGGCTACACCTTC	CASSLALRTEGGYTF
-	TRBV10-3	TRBJ1-5	-	TGTGCCATCAGTGGCGGGACTTTCAATCAGCCCCAGCATTTT	CAISGGTFNQPQHF
TRBD1	TRBV15	TRBJ2-1	-	TGTGCCACCAGCAGAGGGGACAGGGGAAATGAGCAGTTCTTC	CATSRGDRGNEQFF
-	TRBV7-2	TRBJ2-7	-	TGTGCCAGCAGCTTAGACAACCCAAGTGCCGAGCAGTACTTC	CASSLDNPSAEQYF